The present T cell receptor (beta chain) was sequenced within a study of T-cell memory formation after mild COVID-19 (dated by TCRdb to the early 2020s). The study in broad terms: Most TCR sequence clusters were specific to one of the two donors. Longitudinal TCRalpha and TCRbeta repertoire sequencing tracked T-cell clones expanding and contracting after mild COVID-19 in a couple of donors. Two young, previously healthy adult volunteers made up the cohort, one male and one female.

The instrument was an Illumina NovaSeq 6000. TCRalpha and TCRbeta cDNA libraries were constructed by 5'RACE with constant-segment primers, with sample barcodes and unique molecular identifiers being introduced. RNA was extracted from every sample with Trizol reagent. Library amplification was performed in two PCR steps, and a second sample barcode and Illumina TruSeq adapters were introduced in the second step. Sequencing of libraries was performed on an Illumina NovaSeq with 2 x 150 bp paired-end reads. The authors processed their data as follows. Reads were demultiplexed and collapsed into UMI-guided consensus sequences with migec v1.2.7. With mixcr v2.1.11, UMI consensuses were aligned to TRA and TRB V and J templates and assembled into clonotypes. Clonotypes were classified as expanded or contracted when called significant by both edgeR and NoisET, with noise models trained on biological replicates. edgeR calls used a false discovery rate-adjusted p below 0.01 and a log2 fold-change threshold of 1. As an exploratory analysis of dynamics, max-normalized trajectories of the 1000 most abundant clonotypes were examined by PCA with hierarchical clustering. The CD4 or CD8 phenotype of responding clones was assigned using the separately sequenced CD4+ and CD8+ repertoires. TCRdb ran its own pipeline on the public reads, namely fastp trimming at Q25 and MiXCR clone calling, and kept in-frame beta chains. Under each unique CDR3 protein, matching rows form one entry showing the most common genes and DNA. None of the V and J calls come from the authors' own analysis; TCRdb made them. This sample holds fewer than 350,000 distinct CDR3 sequences; roughly 13% were observed only once. The leading ten clones occupy roughly a fifth of the sample.

Inclusive of the bounding cysteine and phenylalanine, the CDR3 is 18 residues long. Of the read, only the CDR3 DNA is kept; its 54 bases are in frame from base 1. CDR1 and CDR2, looked up from the germline V gene, are LGHNA and YSLEER. V drops 4 bases and J drops 5 bases, leaving 25 bases in between. Results the study describes overall, beyond this receptor: Balanced CD4/CD8 phenotypes were observed for clones contracting from day 15 to 85, whereas a bias towards CD4+ was observed for a second wave of clones expanding from day 15 to 37. Contracting CD4+ clones turned up mainly in the CM and EM memory subsets, whereas EMRA was where CD8+ clones were enriched. Some responding clones were detected in pre-infection memory, which suggested that pre-existing cross-reactive memory T cells had joined the SARS-CoV-2 response. SARS-CoV-2 specificity was not confirmed for the second-wave clones peaking on day 37. The study included only a couple of mild cases, and larger cohorts that include severe cases with pre-infection samples were judged to be necessary.

This clonotype was observed many times. Which antigen it targets is not known. No much larger clonotype is one base removed from it; base qualities were not supplied. Ficoll-Paque density gradient centrifugation was the method used to isolate PBMCs. This receptor chain uses TRBV4-3 and TRBJ2-3, and TRBD1 may be the D gene, going by 5 matching bases. Specimen: PBMCs or a T cell subset sorted from them (not recorded which). The TCR was taken from a young man who had mild COVID-19 (a few samples of this study predate the infection). The sample titles of this study are shuffled in the database, so cell type and time point are left out; the donor was told from shared clones. Here the CDR3 is given as CASSPASPGATAGDTQYF. In nucleotides, the sequence is TGCGCCAGCAGCCCCGCGTCCCCTGGGGCGACCGCAGGAGATACGCAGTATTTT.